This TCR beta chain comes out of a study of T cells in Graves' hyperthyroidism and ophthalmopathy. Study-wide results and caveats: Ophthalmopathy, as predicted by the model, came a median approximately 5.9 months after the prediction.

Note on this clonotype: Its antigen is undetermined. Given a much more abundant clone one base away, this may be a read error.

CDR3 size: 11 residues. CDR1 is KGHDR, CDR2 SFDVKD, per germline. Hyperthyroidism had been newly diagnosed in patients aged 18 to 65, and its duration was under 2 months. On the basis of clinical symptoms, serum thyroxine and TRAb, thyroid ultrasound and orbital computed tomography, diagnoses were made. The TCR beta CDR3 regions underwent amplification using RNA transcripts as the source. With the HTBI primer set, the TCR CDR3 went through a first round of RT-PCR. TCRdb analysed the multiplex PCR reads with MiXCR anew, one entry per CDR3 protein. This sample has fewer than 750,000 distinct CDR3 sequences, with more than 45% found just once.

This sequence joins TRBV24-1 and TRBJ2-2; possible D gene TRBD2, 6 bases. The source material was peripheral blood or thyroid tissue (not recorded which). The source is a woman under 30 with Graves' hyperthyroidism. Here the CDR3 DNA reads TGTGCCACCCGCCAGGACGGGGGGCTGTTTTTT. Amino acid sequence: CATRQDGGLFF.